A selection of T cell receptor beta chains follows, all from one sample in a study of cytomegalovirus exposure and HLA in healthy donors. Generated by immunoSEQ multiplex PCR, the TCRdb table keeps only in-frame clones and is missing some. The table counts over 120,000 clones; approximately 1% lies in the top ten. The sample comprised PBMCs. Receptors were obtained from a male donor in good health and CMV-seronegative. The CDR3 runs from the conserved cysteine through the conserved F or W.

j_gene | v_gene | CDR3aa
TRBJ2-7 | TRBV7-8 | CASSLAARANEQYF
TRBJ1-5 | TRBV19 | CASTPPMWEFYQPQHF
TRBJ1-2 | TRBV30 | CAWRGTGGLGYTF
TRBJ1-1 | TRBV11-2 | CASTPSQGANTEAFF
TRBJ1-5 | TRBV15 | CATSRDLFSNQPQHF
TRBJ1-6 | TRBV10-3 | CATHTGENSPLHF
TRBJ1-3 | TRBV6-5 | CASSYSGLSGNTIYF
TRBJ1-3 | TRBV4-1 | CASTGSTGNTIYF
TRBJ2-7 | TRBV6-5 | CASGPGTLRNEQYF
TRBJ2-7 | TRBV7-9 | CASSPGGDEQYF